The rows below give T cell receptor beta chains drawn from one sample of a study of blood T cell repertoires in COVID-19. Produced via immunoSEQ multiplex PCR; TCRdb's table is partial and in-frame only. The sample lists approximately 220,000 clones; 80% to 85% were seen once. Sequences were obtained from peripheral blood. These receptors came from a man aged 35-49 years with acute or convalescent COVID-19. Each CDR3 is given with its conserved first and last residue. Fields, in order: V gene, D gene, J gene, CDR3 DNA, CDR3 protein. A D gene is named only where the DNA matches it firmly.

>TRBV5-1|-|TRBJ2-1
TGCGCCAGCAGCTTGGCGTTCTCCTACAATGAGCAGTTCTTC
CASSLAFSYNEQFF
>TRBV6-6|TRBD2|TRBJ2-1
TGTGCCAGCAGAGGTGGGGAGGGTTTGAATGAGCAGTTCTTC
CASRGGEGLNEQFF
>TRBV6-5|-|TRBJ2-1
TGTGCCAGCAGTTACGATAGCGGAAAGGGGCAGTTCTTC
CASSYDSGKGQFF
>TRBV9|-|TRBJ2-1
TGTGCCAGCAGCGTAACTCTAGCCCAAAGAGGGGAGCAGTTCTTC
CASSVTLAQRGEQFF
>TRBV19|-|TRBJ1-1
TGTGCCAGCAGACAGGCGGGCGCTGGGACGACTGAAGCTTTCTTT
CASRQAGAGTTEAFF
>TRBV4-2|-|TRBJ2-2
TGTGCCAGCAGCCAAGATCAGGCGGGGTCGGGCACCGGGGAGCTGTTTTTT
CASSQDQAGSGTGELFF
>TRBV6-2/TRBV6-3|TRBD2|TRBJ2-7
TGTGCCAGCAGTTACTGGGTTGCTAGCGGGAGCTCCTACGAGCAGTACTTC
CASSYWVASGSSYEQYF
>TRBV19|-|TRBJ2-7
TGTGCCAGTAGTATGGGAGGAGGAGGGCCCTCCTACGAGCAGTACTTC
CASSMGGGGPSYEQYF
>TRBV27|-|TRBJ1-1
TGTGCCAGCAGTTTCAGGGAGGATATGAACACTGAAGCTTTCTTT
CASSFREDMNTEAFF
>TRBV6-5|-|TRBJ2-7
TGTGCCAGCAGTTACGGCACAGCCGAGCAGTACTTC
CASSYGTAEQYF
>TRBV6-5|-|TRBJ2-3
TGTGCCAGCAGTTCAGGGTACGGCACAGATACGCAGTATTTT
CASSSGYGTDTQYF
>TRBV4-1|TRBD1|TRBJ1-5
TGCGCCAGCAGCCAAGGGCGTCTGGACAGGGGGAATCAGCCCCAGCATTTT
CASSQGRLDRGNQPQHF
>TRBV27|-|TRBJ2-3
TGTGCCAGCAGTTTATCAGGGGCTAGCACAGATACGCAGTATTTT
CASSLSGASTDTQYF
>TRBV7-2|-|TRBJ1-1
TGTGCCAGCAGCCCGGGCGGGTGGAACACTGAAGCTTTCTTT
CASSPGGWNTEAFF
>TRBV7-2|-|TRBJ2-2
TGTGCCAGCAGCTTAGTTTCGGACAGAAACACCGGGGAGCTGTTTTTT
CASSLVSDRNTGELFF
>TRBV5-8|-|TRBJ1-6
TGTGCCAGCAGCTTAATGCGGACCTATAATTCACCCCTCCACTTT
CASSLMRTYNSPLHF
>TRBV9|-|TRBJ2-2
TGTGCCAGCAGCCCAACGGGACTGAACACCGGGGAGCTGTTTTTT
CASSPTGLNTGELFF